Included here is one TCR beta chain sequence, with context. This CDR3 is also generated by other DNA sequences in the sample. The CDR3 is 15 residues long. Germline V gene data show CDR1 as KGHSH and CDR2 as LQKENI. Unmatched junction bases numbered 3, after V lost 4 bases and J lost 2 bases. The data were obtained in a study of shared clonotypes between healthy human individuals. Assay: immunoSEQ multiplex PCR; the TCRdb copy retains only in-frame clones and omits some. In the table there are 2,500,000 or so clones, 93% of which are singletons. V is TRBV18 and J is TRBJ2-1, with 9 bases identical to TRBD1. This clonotype originated in a man in his late teens or twenties in good health. Some clones in this sample may be carry-over from other donors' samples. The sequenced material came from naive CD4+ T cells from PBMCs. Subset noted: CD45RA+ positively selected. Here the CDR3 reads CASSLGQGPYNEQFF. The CDR3 nucleotides are TGTGCCAGCTCACTGGGACAGGGCCCCTACAATGAGCAGTTCTTC. The full variable domain, with the rest looked up from reference TRBV18 and TRBJ2-1, is NAGVMQNPRHLVRRRGQEARLRCSPMKGHSHVYWYRQLPEEGLKFMVYLQKENIIDESGMPKERFSAEFPKEGPSILRIQQVVRGDSAAYFCASSLGQGPYNEQFFGPGTRLTVL.